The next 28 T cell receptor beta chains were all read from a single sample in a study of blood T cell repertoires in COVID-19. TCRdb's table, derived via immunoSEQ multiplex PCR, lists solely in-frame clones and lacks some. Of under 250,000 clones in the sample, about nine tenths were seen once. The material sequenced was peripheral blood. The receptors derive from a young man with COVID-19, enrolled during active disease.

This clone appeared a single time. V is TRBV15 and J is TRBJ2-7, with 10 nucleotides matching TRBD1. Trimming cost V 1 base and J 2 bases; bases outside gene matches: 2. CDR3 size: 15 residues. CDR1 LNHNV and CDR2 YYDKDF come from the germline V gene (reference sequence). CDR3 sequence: CATSRVGQGAYEQYF. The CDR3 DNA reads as TGTGCCACCAGCAGAGTCGGACAGGGGGCCTACGAGCAGTACTTC.

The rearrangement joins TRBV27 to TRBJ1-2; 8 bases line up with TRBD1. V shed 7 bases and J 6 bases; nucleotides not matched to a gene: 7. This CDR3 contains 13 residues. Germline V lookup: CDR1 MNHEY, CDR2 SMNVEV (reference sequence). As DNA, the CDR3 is TGTGCCAGCAAGCCAACAGGGGGTAATGGCTACACCTTC. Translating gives CASKPTGGNGYTF.

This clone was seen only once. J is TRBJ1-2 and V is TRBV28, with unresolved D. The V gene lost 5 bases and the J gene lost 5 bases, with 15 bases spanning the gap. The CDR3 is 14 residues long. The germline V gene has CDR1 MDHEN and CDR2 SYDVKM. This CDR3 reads CASSPPGESYGYTF. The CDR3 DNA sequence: TGTGCCAGCAGTCCACCCGGGGAGTCGTATGGCTACACCTTC.

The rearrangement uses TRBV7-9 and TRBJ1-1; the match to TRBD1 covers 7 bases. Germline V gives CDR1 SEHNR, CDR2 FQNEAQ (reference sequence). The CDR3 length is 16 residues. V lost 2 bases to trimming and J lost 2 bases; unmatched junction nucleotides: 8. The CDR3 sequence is CASSLPDRDSNTEAFF. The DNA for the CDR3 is TGTGCCAGCAGCTTACCCGACAGGGATAGCAACACTGAAGCTTTCTTT.

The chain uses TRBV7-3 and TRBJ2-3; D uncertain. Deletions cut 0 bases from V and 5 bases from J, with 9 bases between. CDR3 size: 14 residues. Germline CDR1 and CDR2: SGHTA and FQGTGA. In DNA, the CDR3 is TGTGCCAGCAGCTTAACCAGCGACTTAGATACGCAGTATTTT. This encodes CASSLTSDLDTQYF.

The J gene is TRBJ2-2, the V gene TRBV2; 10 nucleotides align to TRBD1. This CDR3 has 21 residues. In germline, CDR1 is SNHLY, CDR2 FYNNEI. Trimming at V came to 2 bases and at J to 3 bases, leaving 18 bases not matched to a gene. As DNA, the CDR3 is TGTGCCAGCAGTGAACTAGTGTGGGACAGGGGCTATATCGGGGACACCGGGGAGCTGTTTTTT. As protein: CASSELVWDRGYIGDTGELFF.

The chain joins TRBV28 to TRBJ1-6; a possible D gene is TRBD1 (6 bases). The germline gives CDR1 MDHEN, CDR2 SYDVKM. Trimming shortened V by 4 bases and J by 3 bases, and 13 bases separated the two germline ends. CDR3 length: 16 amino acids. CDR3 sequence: CASSSADSFYNSPLHF. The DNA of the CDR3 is TGTGCCAGCAGTTCAGCGGACAGTTTCTATAATTCACCCCTCCACTTT.

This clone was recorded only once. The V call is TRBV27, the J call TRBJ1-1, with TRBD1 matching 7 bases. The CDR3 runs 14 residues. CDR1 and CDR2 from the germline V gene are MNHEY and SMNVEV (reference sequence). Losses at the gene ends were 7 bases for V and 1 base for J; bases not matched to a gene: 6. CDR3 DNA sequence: TGTGCCAGCACCACTGGGACAGAGAACACTGAAGCTTTCTTT. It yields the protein CASTTGTENTEAFF.

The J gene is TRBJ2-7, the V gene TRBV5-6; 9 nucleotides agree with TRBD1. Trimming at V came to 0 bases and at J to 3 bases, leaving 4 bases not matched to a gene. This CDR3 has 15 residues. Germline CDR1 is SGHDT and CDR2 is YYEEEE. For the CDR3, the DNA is TGTGCCAGCAGCTTGGGGGACAGGGAGAACTACGAGCAGTACTTC. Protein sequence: CASSLGDRENYEQYF.

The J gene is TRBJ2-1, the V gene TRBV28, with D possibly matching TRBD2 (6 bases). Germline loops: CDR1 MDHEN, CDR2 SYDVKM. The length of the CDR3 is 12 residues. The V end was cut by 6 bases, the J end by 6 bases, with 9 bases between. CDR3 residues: CASREGFNEQFF. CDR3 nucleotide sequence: TGTGCCAGCAGGGAGGGTTTCAATGAGCAGTTCTTC.

Written as DNA, the CDR3 is TGTGCCAGCAGCCCAGGGACAGCCACAGATACGCAGTATTTT. Its translation: CASSPGTATDTQYF. The V call is TRBV7-2, the J call TRBJ2-3, with 7 nucleotides matching TRBD1. V shed 5 bases and J 2 bases; nucleotides not matched to a gene: 4. The CDR3 length is 14 residues. Germline assignment: CDR1 SGHTA and CDR2 FQGNSA. The full variable domain, in which reference TRBV7-2 and TRBJ2-3 provide the parts outside the CDR3, is GAGVSQSPSNKVTEKGKDVELRCDPISGHTALYWYRQSLGQGLEFLIYFQGNSAPDKSGLPSDRFSAERTGGSVSTLTIQRTQQEDSAVYLCASSPGTATDTQYFGPGTRLTVL.

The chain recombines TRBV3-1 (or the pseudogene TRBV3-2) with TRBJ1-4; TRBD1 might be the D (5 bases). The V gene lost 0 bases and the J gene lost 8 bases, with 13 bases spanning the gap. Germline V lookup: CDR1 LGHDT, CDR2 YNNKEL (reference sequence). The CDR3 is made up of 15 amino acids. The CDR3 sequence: CASSQDAGPQEKLFF. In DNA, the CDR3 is TGTGCCAGCAGCCAAGATGCAGGGCCTCAGGAAAAACTGTTTTTT.

CDR3 nucleotide sequence: TGTGCCAGCAGCCACCAAACTCCGGGACTAGCCAGAGGCGATGAGCAGTTCTTC. Translation gives CASSHQTPGLARGDEQFF. The genes are TRBV3-1 (or the pseudogene TRBV3-2) and TRBJ2-1; 9 bases align to TRBD2. Germline-derived CDR1 and CDR2 are LGHDT and YNNKEL (reference sequence). There are 18 residues in the CDR3. V lost 3 bases, J lost 8 bases, and 17 bases stayed unmatched.

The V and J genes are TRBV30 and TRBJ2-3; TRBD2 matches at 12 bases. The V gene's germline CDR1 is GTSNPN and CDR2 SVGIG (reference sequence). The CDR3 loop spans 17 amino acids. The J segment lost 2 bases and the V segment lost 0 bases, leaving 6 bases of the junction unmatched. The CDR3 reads CAWSVPPSGGVTDTQYF. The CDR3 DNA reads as TGTGCCTGGAGTGTACCCCCTAGCGGGGGGGTCACAGATACGCAGTATTTT.

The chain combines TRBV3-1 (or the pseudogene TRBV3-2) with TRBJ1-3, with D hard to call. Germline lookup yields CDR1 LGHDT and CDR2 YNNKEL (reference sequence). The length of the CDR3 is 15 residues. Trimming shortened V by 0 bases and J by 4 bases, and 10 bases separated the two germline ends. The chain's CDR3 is CASSQDGVFGNTIYF. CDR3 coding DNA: TGTGCCAGCAGCCAAGACGGAGTTTTCGGAAACACCATATATTTT.

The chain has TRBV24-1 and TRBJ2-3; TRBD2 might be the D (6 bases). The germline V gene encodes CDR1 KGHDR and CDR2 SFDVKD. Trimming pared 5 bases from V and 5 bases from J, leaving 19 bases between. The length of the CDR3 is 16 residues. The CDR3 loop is CATSGTTGGSIDTQYF. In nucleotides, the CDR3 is TGTGCCACCAGTGGCACGACCGGGGGTTCGATAGATACGCAGTATTTT.

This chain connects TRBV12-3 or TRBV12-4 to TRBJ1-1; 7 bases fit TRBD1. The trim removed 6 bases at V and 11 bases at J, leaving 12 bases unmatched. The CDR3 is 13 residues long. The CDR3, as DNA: TGTGCCAGCAGACAGCAGGGGGTGTTAAGCGCTTTCTTT. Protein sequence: CASRQQGVLSAFF.

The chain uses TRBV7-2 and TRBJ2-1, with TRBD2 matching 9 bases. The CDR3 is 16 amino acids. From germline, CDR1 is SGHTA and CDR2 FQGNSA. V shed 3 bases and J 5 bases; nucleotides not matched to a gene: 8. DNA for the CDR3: TGTGCCAGCAGCTTCCCAGCGGGGGGTACCAACAATGAGCAGTTCTTC. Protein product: CASSFPAGGTNNEQFF.

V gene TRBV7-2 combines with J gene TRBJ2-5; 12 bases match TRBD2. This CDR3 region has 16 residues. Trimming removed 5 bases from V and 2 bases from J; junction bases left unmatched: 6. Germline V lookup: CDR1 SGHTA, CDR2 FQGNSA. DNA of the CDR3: TGTGCCAGCAGCCCAAAACTAGCGGGGGGTCAAGAGACCCAGTACTTC. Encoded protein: CASSPKLAGGQETQYF.

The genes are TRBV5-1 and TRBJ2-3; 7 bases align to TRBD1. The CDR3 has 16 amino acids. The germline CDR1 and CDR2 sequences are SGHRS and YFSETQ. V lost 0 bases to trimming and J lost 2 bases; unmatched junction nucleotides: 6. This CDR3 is CASSLGFGQDTDTQYF. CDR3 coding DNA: TGCGCCAGCAGCTTGGGGTTCGGACAGGACACAGATACGCAGTATTTT.

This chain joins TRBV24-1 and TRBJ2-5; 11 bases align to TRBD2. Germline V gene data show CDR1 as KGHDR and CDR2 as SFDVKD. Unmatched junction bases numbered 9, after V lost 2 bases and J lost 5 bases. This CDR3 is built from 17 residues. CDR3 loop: CATSDCSGGACGETQYF. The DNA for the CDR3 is TGTGCCACCAGTGATTGTAGCGGGGGGGCCTGTGGGGAGACCCAGTACTTC.

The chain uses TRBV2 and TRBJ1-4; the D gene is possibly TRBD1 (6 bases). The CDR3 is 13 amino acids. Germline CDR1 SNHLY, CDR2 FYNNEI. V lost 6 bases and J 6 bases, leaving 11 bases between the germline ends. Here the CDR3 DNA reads TGTGCCAGCAGCGCGGGGGGCTATGAAAAACTGTTTTTT. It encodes CASSAGGYEKLFF.

The CDR3 spells CASSFPGSSYEQYF. The DNA for the CDR3 is TGTGCCAGCAGTTTCCCCGGGAGCTCCTACGAGCAGTACTTC. V gene TRBV6-2 or TRBV6-3 combines with J gene TRBJ2-7, with a tentative D call TRBD2 (6 bases). Germline CDR1 MNHEY, CDR2 SVGEGT. The length of the CDR3 is 14 residues. V was pared by 4 bases and J by 0 bases, with 10 bases between.

This CDR3 reads CASSRAEAFF. DNA for the CDR3: TGTGCCAGCAGCAGGGCTGAAGCTTTCTTT. The V call is TRBV2, the J call TRBJ1-1; maybe TRBD1 (5 bases). Trimming left V 6 bases short and J 6 bases short, with 5 bases between. The germline V gene encodes CDR1 SNHLY and CDR2 FYNNEI. This CDR3 has 10 amino acids.

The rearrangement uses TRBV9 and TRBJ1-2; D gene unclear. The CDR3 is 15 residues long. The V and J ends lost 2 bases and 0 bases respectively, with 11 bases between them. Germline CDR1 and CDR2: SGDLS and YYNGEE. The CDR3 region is CASSVEDAANYGYTF. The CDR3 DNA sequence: TGTGCCAGCAGCGTGGAGGACGCAGCTAACTATGGCTACACCTTC.

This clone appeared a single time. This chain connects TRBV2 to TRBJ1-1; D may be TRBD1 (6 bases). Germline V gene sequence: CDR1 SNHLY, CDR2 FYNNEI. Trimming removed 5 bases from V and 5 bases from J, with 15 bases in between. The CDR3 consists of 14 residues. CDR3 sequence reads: CASSLQGRETEAFF. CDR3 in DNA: TGTGCCAGCAGTCTCCAGGGGCGGGAGACTGAAGCTTTCTTT.

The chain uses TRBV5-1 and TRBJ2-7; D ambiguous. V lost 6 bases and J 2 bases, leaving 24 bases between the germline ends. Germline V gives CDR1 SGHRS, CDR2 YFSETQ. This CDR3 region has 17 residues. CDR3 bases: TGCGCCAGCACATCCGATCGGCGAATGACTCTTCCCTACGAGCAGTACTTC. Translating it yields CASTSDRRMTLPYEQYF.

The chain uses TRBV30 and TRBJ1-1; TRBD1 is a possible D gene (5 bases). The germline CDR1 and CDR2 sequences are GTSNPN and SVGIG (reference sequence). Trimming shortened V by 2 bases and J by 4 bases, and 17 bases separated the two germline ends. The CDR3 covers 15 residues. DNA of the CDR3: TGTGCCTGGAGTAGGTTGTCAGGGCGACTCACTGAAGCTTTCTTT. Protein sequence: CAWSRLSGRLTEAFF.